The present T cell receptor beta chain was sequenced within a study of a mutant IDH1 vaccine in newly diagnosed glioma (TCRdb year 2021). General notes on the study: Of the approximately 34 patients who were treated, about 60% were male and roughly 38% were female, and the mean age was roughly 40 years. For exploratory analyses, longitudinal TCRB deep sequencing was carried out in roughly 23 treated patients wherever samples were available. Peripheral blood was drawn at six visits: V03 (baseline), V05, V07, V10, V12 and V13. Before enrollment, most patients had been given radiochemotherapy with temozolomide as standard therapy, while the rest had received either radiotherapy alone or temozolomide alone. Broad study findings and their caveats: Across multiple MHC alleles, vaccine-induced immune responses were seen in approximately 93% of patients. It was noted by the authors that analyses of patient blood samples could not be reproduced owing to sample limitations. Selection of PBMC samples for TCRB deep sequencing was based on availability. Pseudoprogression seemed to be unrelated to changes in the top peripheral T cell clonotypes found by TCRB sequencing.

In the paper's terms, the time point label means: baseline, week 1 (first vaccination visit). The label giving this sample's treatment or condition can be read as: pre-vaccination baseline after standard-of-care therapy. Donors had newly diagnosed WHO grade 3 or 4 IDH1-mutant astrocytomas with loss of nuclear ATRX. The samples were drawn from NOA16, a multicentre, single-arm, open-label phase I trial in Germany that tested a mutant IDH1 peptide vaccine in humans for the first time. Visit V03 blood draws served as the baseline sample for immunogenicity testing. Genomic DNA for TCRB sequencing was extracted from EDTA blood using the DNeasy Blood and Tissue Kit. The CDR3 runs 12 residues from the cysteine to the phenylalanine. The retained sequence is limited to the CDR3, 36 bases, with the frame set at the first base. Reading the germline V gene (reference sequence) gives CDR1 LNHDA and CDR2 SQIVND. V sheds 6 bases and J sheds 8 bases, leaving 11 bases between their ends.

Turning to this clone: Its antigen remains undetermined. No base-level quality is on record; no much larger clone is a single base apart.

Library creation used the immunoSEQ multiplex PCR assay. Rearranged TCR beta chain sequences were amplified using the hsTCRB Kit according to the manufacturer's protocol. TCRB libraries were sequenced on an Illumina MiSeq. The published analysis was carried out like this. Demultiplexing, trimming and gene mapping were performed with the kit vendor's proprietary platform. Imported from immuneACCESS, the table was reduced by TCRdb to in-frame sequences with V and J called. These copies leave out some clones; in studies compared against another copy, an unresolved V gene accounts for under half, and the cause of the remainder is not known. The V and J calls and clone size were taken over from that table, and D and trimming were inferred from the DNA. This sample is represented by roughly 21,000 clones; approximately 85% of them were singletons. Of the sample, approximately 5% falls within the top ten clones.

The sequence was collected from a man aged 40-50 years with glioma. The sample was PBMCs, taken from a glioma patient treated with radiotherapy, temozolomide or both. Here the chain combines TRBV19 and TRBJ1-5, with the identity of the D gene unclear. CDR3 reads: CASRDGTKPQHF. The sequence in DNA is TGTGCCAGTAGGGATGGAACCAAGCCCCAGCATTTT.